What follows are 27 T cell receptor beta chains derived from one specimen sequenced in a study of CD8+CD57+ T cells in acquired aplastic anemia (dated by TCRdb to the late 2010s). The patients picked for sequencing were ones in whom flow cytometry had shown an expansion of CD8+CD57+ cells. Instrument used: Illumina HiSeq 2000. Profiling of TCR beta VDJ combinations and CDR3 sequences used genomic DNA as the template. Clones were called with MiXCR by TCRdb after fastp trimmed the public reads at Q25, and only in-frame beta chains were retained. Rows matching on CDR3 protein sequence are summarized as one entry with the most common DNA and genes. The sample profile shows 200,000 to 250,000 distinct CDR3 sequences; 55% to 65% of them were found once. The top ten constitute around 50% of the sample. Sequencing used sorted CD4+, CD8+, or CD8+CD57+ T cells (not recorded which) from PBMCs. All receptors derive from a human donor with aplastic anemia.

Comment on this clonotype: The conserved final phenylalanine or tryptophan is absent from the CDR3, which likely points to a read error. The chain links TRBV15 to TRBJ1-1, with a weak D call TRBD1 (5 bases). Germline V lookup: CDR1 LNHNV, CDR2 YYDKDF (reference sequence). The CDR3 totals 12 residues. Trimming took 5 bases from V and 8 from J, leaving 12 bases between them. CDR3 nucleotide sequence: TGTGCCACCAGCCACCAGACAGCCGAAGCTTTCCTT. It encodes CATSHQTAEAFL.

This clonotype showed up many times. The CDR3 spells CASSFGGAPYEQYF. The CDR3, as DNA: TGTGCCAGCAGCTTCGGGGGGGCCCCCTACGAGCAGTACTTC. The V gene is TRBV5-8, the J gene TRBJ2-7; 8 bases fit TRBD2. CDR1 SGHTS and CDR2 YDEGEE come from the germline V gene. CDR3 size: 14 residues. Germline trimming cut 2 bases from V and 2 bases from J; bases unmatched to any gene: 3.

On this clonotype: One end of the junction fails to match germline, which may point to a read error. The gene calls are TRBV20-1 and TRBJ1-2; no clear D. CDR1 and CDR2 (germline): DFQATT, SNEGSKA (reference sequence). This CDR3 has 11 residues. In DNA form, the CDR3 reads TGCAGCGCTAGATCTAGCGGGGGCTACACCTTC. Protein: CSARSSGGYTF.

The chain links TRBV5-1 to TRBJ2-1; D is perhaps TRBD1 (5 bases). The CDR3 extends over 15 amino acids. The V gene's germline CDR1 is SGHRS and CDR2 YFSETQ. V was trimmed by 0 bases and J by 8 bases, leaving 15 bases between them. CDR3 nucleotide sequence: TGCGCCAGCAGCTTGGCCTTAGGGGTGGGCGATGAGCAGTTCTTC. It is translated as CASSLALGVGDEQFF.

Regarding this clonotype: This is likely a read error, given that the CDR3 carries no conserved phenylalanine or tryptophan at its end. V usage is TRBV20-1 and J usage is TRBJ2-7; 14 bases line up with TRBD2. CDR1 DFQATT and CDR2 SNEGSKA come from the germline V gene (reference sequence). The CDR3 is made up of 18 amino acids. J lost 3 bases, V lost 1 base, and 11 bases had no gene match. The DNA for the CDR3 is TGCAGTGCTAGAGCCTCGGGACTAGCGGGAGTTAGGCTCTACGAGCAGTACCTC. Translation: CSARASGLAGVRLYEQYL.

The chain couples TRBV15 to TRBJ2-1; D is unresolved. V was clipped by 3 bases and J by 0 bases, with 12 bases between them. Germline CDR1 is LNHNV and CDR2 is YYDKDF (reference sequence). The CDR3 has 16 residues. Here the CDR3 reads CATSSHRPSSYNEQFF. Here the CDR3 DNA reads TGTGCCACCAGCAGCCATCGACCGAGCTCCTACAATGAGCAGTTCTTC.

This clonotype was observed once. J is TRBJ2-2 and V is TRBV19; D tentatively reads TRBD1 or TRBD2 (5 bases each). Trimming took off 3 bases at V and 6 bases at J, with 5 bases between the two ends. The CDR3 is made up of 12 amino acids. CDR1 and CDR2 (germline): LNHDA, SQIVND (reference sequence). The CDR3 sequence is CASSMGAGELFF. CDR3 nucleotides: TGTGCCAGTAGTATGGGGGCCGGGGAGCTGTTTTTT.

This clonotype occurred once. An end of the junction differs from the germline gene, which may be a read error. This rearrangement joins TRBV10-1 to TRBJ2-3; D unclear. CDR1 is WNHNN, CDR2 SYGVQD, per germline (reference sequence). This CDR3 comprises 12 residues. CDR3 sequence reads: CASSSTPDTQYF. CDR3 nucleotides: TGTGCCAGCAGTTCAACACCGGATACGCAGTATTTT.

Comment on this clonotype: One end of the junction fails to match germline, which may point to a read error. The chain has TRBV9 and TRBJ2-5, with D perhaps TRBD2 (5 bases). The CDR3 contains 15 residues. Germline CDR1 and CDR2: SGDLS and YYNGEE. The CDR3: CAGSGLRWVRETQYF. DNA of the CDR3: TGTGCCGGCAGCGGCCTGAGATGGGTTCGAGAGACCCAGTACTTC.

The chain uses TRBV29-1 and TRBJ2-3; a weak D match, TRBD1 (5 bases). V was cut by 4 bases and J by 2 bases, with 22 bases left in between. The CDR3 has 17 amino acids. Per the germline V gene, CDR1 is SQVTM and CDR2 is ANQGSEA. CDR3 in amino acids: CSVGVPFGRVYTDTQYF. The CDR3 DNA reads as TGCAGCGTTGGGGTCCCCTTTGGCAGGGTCTACACAGATACGCAGTATTTT.

The chain carries TRBV20-1 and TRBJ2-6; TRBD1 matches at 12 bases. Germline lookup yields CDR1 DFQATT and CDR2 SNEGSKA (reference sequence). V was pared by 4 bases and J by 2 bases, with 6 bases of the junction left unmatched. CDR3 length equals 17 residues. The CDR3 region is CSAKSGQGATGANVLTF. The CDR3 coding sequence is TGCAGTGCTAAATCGGGACAGGGGGCGACTGGGGCCAACGTCCTGACTTTC.

This sequence joins TRBV2 and TRBJ2-1; TRBD2 matches at 7 bases. The germline CDR1 and CDR2 sequences are SNHLY and FYNNEI. Germline trimming cut 4 bases from V and 5 bases from J; bases unmatched to any gene: 11. CDR3 length: 16 amino acids. Here the CDR3 DNA reads TGTGCCAGCAGTGGGGGCTTGAGCGGGATTGACAATGAGCAGTTCTTC. It encodes CASSGGLSGIDNEQFF.

In its sample, this clonotype was seen once. This chain uses TRBV6-1 with TRBJ2-1; 7 nucleotides match TRBD2. V lost 8 bases to trimming and J lost 11 bases; unmatched junction nucleotides: 15. Germline CDR1 MNHNS, CDR2 SASEGT. The CDR3 spans 14 residues. The CDR3 sequence is CASLISWEGRKQFF. The CDR3 DNA reads TGTGCCAGCCTGATCTCGTGGGAGGGACGTAAGCAGTTCTTC.

J is TRBJ2-1 and V is TRBV9, with 8 bases lining up with TRBD2. Trimming took 4 bases from V and 7 from J; bases not matched to a gene: 10. The CDR3 is 15 residues long. The germline V gene encodes CDR1 SGDLS and CDR2 YYNGEE. This CDR3 is CASSLTGTSGNEQFF. CDR3 sequence (DNA): TGTGCCAGCAGCTTAACCGGGACTAGTGGGAATGAGCAGTTCTTC. Full variable domain (rest looked up from reference TRBV9 and TRBJ2-1): DSGVTQTPKHLITATGQRVTLRCSPRSGDLSVYWYQQSLDQGLQFLIQYYNGEERAKGNILERFSAQQFPDLHSELNLSSLELGDSALYFCASSLTGTSGNEQFFGPGTRLTVL.

The V gene is TRBV7-6, the J gene TRBJ2-3, with D perhaps matching TRBD2 (5 bases). Germline V lookup: CDR1 SGHVS, CDR2 FNYEAQ. This CDR3 is built from 14 residues. V lost 6 bases to trimming and J lost 5 bases, with 15 bases between them. This CDR3 reads CASRLGRGVDTQYF. CDR3 coding DNA: TGTGCCAGCAGACTCGGACGGGGAGTAGATACGCAGTATTTT.

This clonotype was detected a few times. As DNA, the CDR3 is TGCGCCAGCACTCCTCGGGGTGCCACTGAAGCTTTCTTT. Its translation is CASTPRGATEAFF. The chain combines TRBV10-1 with TRBJ1-1; D is unresolved. The V end was cut by 7 bases, the J end by 4 bases, with 13 bases between. The CDR3 is 13 amino acids. The germline CDR1 and CDR2 sequences are WNHNN and SYGVQD (reference sequence).

The rearrangement joins TRBV9 to TRBJ1-1, with 10 bases that match TRBD1. Looked up from germline, CDR1 is SGDLS and CDR2 is YYNGEE. This CDR3 is built from 13 residues. The J segment lost 6 bases and the V segment lost 5 bases, leaving 4 bases of the junction unmatched. CDR3 nucleotide sequence: TGTGCCAGCAGACTAGGACAGGGGGCTGAAGCTTTCTTT. It codes for CASRLGQGAEAFF.

The chain employs TRBV5-1 and TRBJ2-7; 10 bases align to TRBD1. This CDR3 contains 13 residues. Germline CDR1 is SGHRS and CDR2 is YFSETQ. V dropped 4 bases and J dropped 5; count of bases not matched to a gene: 3. CDR3 sequence reads: CASSVGQGHEQYF. CDR3 DNA sequence: TGCGCCAGCAGCGTGGGACAGGGGCACGAGCAGTACTTC.

Comment on this clonotype: A much larger clone sits a single nucleotide away, making a read error possible. The CDR3 DNA is TGTGCCAGCAGTGGCCAAAGGAGTTTCGTCGAGCAGTACTTC. Translating gives CASSGQRSFVEQYF. The chain carries TRBV6-1 and TRBJ2-7; no clear D. This CDR3 has 14 residues. In germline, CDR1 is MNHNS, CDR2 SASEGT. V dropped 4 bases and J dropped 6 bases, with 16 bases sitting between them.

A single count supports this clonotype. The junction and the germline gene differ at one end; a read error may be behind it. Here the CDR3 reads CATRDYGETGRAFF. CDR3 nucleotides: TGTGCCACCAGGGATTACGGTGAGACAGGGCGAGCTTTCTTT. The chain uses TRBV24-1 and TRBJ1-1, with 7 bases lining up with TRBD1. CDR3 length: 14 residues. Germline CDR1 is KGHDR and CDR2 is SFDVKD.

The chain is built from TRBV2 and TRBJ1-1; D gene uncertain. V was shortened by 5 bases and J by 2 bases, with 15 bases between the two germline ends. The V gene's germline CDR1 is SNHLY and CDR2 FYNNEI. The CDR3 has 15 residues. DNA for the CDR3: TGTGCCAGCAGTACCAGCCGACGGCGAAACACTGAAGCTTTCTTT. This sequence encodes CASSTSRRRNTEAFF.

This chain connects TRBV24-1 to TRBJ2-1; possible D gene TRBD1, 6 bases. There are 12 residues in the CDR3. The germline CDR1 and CDR2 sequences are KGHDR and SFDVKD. Trimming shortened V by 8 bases and J by 9 bases, and 13 bases separated the two germline ends. CDR3 loop: CATNKGVGEQFF. The CDR3 DNA reads TGTGCCACCAACAAGGGGGTGGGTGAGCAGTTCTTC.

This clonotype was observed a single time. This chain links TRBV25-1 with TRBJ2-1; 8 nucleotides match TRBD2. CDR1 MGHDK and CDR2 SYGVNS come from the germline V gene. The junction had 13 bases not matched to a gene; V was cut back by 8 bases and J by 4 bases. This CDR3 is built from 16 residues. The CDR3: CASGAFTSGLYNEQFF. The CDR3 DNA sequence: TGTGCCAGCGGAGCCTTTACTAGCGGACTGTACAATGAGCAGTTCTTC.

This chain connects TRBV5-1 to TRBJ2-2; D gene ambiguous. V gave up 5 bases and J gave up 7 bases, with 6 bases separating them. Germline CDR1 reads SGHRS; CDR2 reads YFSETQ. The CDR3 covers 11 residues. CDR3: CASRDGGELFF. The CDR3 DNA reads TGCGCCAGCAGGGACGGCGGGGAGCTGTTTTTT. Supplemented by reference TRBV5-1 and TRBJ2-2, the full variable domain reads KAGVTQTPRYLIKTRGQQVTLSCSPISGHRSVSWYQQTPGQGLQFLFEYFSETQRNKGNFPGRFSGRQFSNSRSEMNVSTLELGDSALYLCASRDGGELFFGEGSRLTVL.

The chain has TRBV7-2 and TRBJ2-7; D not certain. Per the germline V gene, CDR1 is SGHTA and CDR2 is FQGNSA. Trimming removed 2 bases at V and 2 bases at J, with 10 bases between. The CDR3 extends over 14 amino acids. The CDR3 nucleotides read TGTGCCAGCAGCTTACGCCAGGCAGCCTACGAGCAGTACTTC. Translation: CASSLRQAAYEQYF.

The chain combines TRBV25-1 with TRBJ2-5; 10 positions match TRBD1. This CDR3 has 15 amino acids. Germline CDR1 and CDR2: MGHDK and SYGVNS. V trimming: 6 bases; J trimming: 0 bases; junction bases outside the gene matches: 4. The CDR3, as DNA: TGTGCCAGCAGGCCGGGACAGGGGTACCAAGAGACCCAGTACTTC. As protein: CASRPGQGYQETQYF.

The J gene is TRBJ2-7, the V gene TRBV10-2; 11 nucleotides line up with TRBD2. CDR3 length: 15 residues. V gave up 7 bases and J gave up 0 bases; unmatched junction bases: 5. The V gene's germline CDR1 is WSHSY and CDR2 SAAADI. The CDR3 reads CASTGLAGLSYEQYF. In DNA, the CDR3 is TGCGCCAGCACTGGACTAGCGGGCCTCTCCTACGAGCAGTACTTC.